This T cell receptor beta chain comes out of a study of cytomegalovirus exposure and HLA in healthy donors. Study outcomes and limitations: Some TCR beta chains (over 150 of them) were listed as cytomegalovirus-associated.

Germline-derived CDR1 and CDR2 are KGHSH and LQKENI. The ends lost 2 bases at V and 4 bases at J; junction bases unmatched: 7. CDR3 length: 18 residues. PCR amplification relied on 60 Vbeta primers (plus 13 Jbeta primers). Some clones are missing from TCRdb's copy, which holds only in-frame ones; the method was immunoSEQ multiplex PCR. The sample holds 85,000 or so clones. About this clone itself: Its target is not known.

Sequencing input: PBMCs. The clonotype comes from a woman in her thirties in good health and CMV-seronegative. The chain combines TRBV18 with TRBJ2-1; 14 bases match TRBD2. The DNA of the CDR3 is TGTGCCAGCTCACCATCGACTAGCGGGAGGGCCGGTTACAATGAGCAGTTCTTC. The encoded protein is CASSPSTSGRAGYNEQFF.